This T cell receptor (beta chain) stems from a study of T cell changes during pregnancy in multiple sclerosis (dated 2019 in TCRdb). Broadly, across the study: In women with multiple sclerosis, the researchers looked at how the T cell repertoire shifted as pregnancy progressed.

The library was prepared using the immunoSEQ multiplex PCR assay. TCRdb stores this immuneACCESS table with in-frame sequences only. Part of the clones is absent; in the studies checked, under half of the shortfall reflects unresolved V genes, and no reason is known for the rest. This sample lists about 70,000 clones; more than 75% were detected once. Approximately 1.5% of the sample rests with the top ten. The CDR3 sequence holds 15 residues, the cysteine and phenylalanine included. This entry keeps only the CDR3 DNA: 45 bases, framed from base 1. CDR1 MDHEN and CDR2 SYDVKM were looked up in the germline V gene. V sheds 1 base and J sheds 4 bases, leaving 11 bases between their ends. Notes on this clone: Its recognized antigen is unknown. Per-nucleotide qualities are absent, and no much larger clonotype sits a single base away.

The rearrangement combines TRBV28 with TRBJ2-4; a confident D gene designation cannot be given. The starting material was peripheral blood, obtained in the third trimester of pregnancy. The TCR sequence derives from a female donor in good health, enrolled as a control in a pregnancy study. Here the CDR3 is given as CASSLLAGLKNIQYF. The bases read TGTGCCAGCAGTTTATTGGCAGGATTGAAAAACATTCAGTACTTC. Outside the CDR3, residues come from the reference TRBV28 and TRBJ2-4 proteins, so the full variable domain is: DVKVTQSSRYLVKRTGEKVFLECVQDMDHENMFWYRQDPGLGLRLIYFSYDVKMKEKGDIPEGYSVSREKKERFSLILESASTNQTSMYLCASSLLAGLKNIQYFGAGTRLSVL.